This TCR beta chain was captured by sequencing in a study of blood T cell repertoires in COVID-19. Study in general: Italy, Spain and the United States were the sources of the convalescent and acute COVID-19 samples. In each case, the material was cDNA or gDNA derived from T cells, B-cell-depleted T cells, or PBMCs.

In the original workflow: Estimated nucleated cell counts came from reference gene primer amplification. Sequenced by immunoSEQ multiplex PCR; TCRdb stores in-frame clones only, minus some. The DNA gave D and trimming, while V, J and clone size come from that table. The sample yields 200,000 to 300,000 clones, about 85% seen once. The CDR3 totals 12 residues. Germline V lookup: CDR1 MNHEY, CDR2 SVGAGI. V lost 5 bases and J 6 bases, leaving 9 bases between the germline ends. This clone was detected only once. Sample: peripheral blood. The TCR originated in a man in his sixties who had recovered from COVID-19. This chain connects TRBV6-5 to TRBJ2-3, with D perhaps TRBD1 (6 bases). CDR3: CASSNRADTQYF. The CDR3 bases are TGTGCCAGCAGTAACAGGGCTGATACGCAGTATTTT.